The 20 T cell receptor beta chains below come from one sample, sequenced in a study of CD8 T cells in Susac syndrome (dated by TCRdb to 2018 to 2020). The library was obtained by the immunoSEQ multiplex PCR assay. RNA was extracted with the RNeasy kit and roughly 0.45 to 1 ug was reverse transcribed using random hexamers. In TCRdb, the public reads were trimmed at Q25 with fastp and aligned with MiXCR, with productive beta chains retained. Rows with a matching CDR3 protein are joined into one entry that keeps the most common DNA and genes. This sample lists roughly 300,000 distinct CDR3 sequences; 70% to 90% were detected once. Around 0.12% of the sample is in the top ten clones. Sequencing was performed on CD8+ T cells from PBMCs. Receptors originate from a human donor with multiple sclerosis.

The CDR3 DNA reads TGTGCCAGCAGCGAACAGGGGCGAGCTGGAAACACCATATATTTT. Its translation: CASSEQGRAGNTIYF. V is TRBV9 and J is TRBJ1-3; the match to TRBD1 covers 7 bases. This CDR3 has 15 residues. The V segment lost 3 bases and the J segment 2 bases; nucleotides outside the gene matches: 5. Looked up from germline, CDR1 is SGDLS and CDR2 is YYNGEE. The full variable domain, in which reference TRBV9 and TRBJ1-3 provide the parts outside the CDR3, is DSGVTQTPKHLITATGQRVTLRCSPRSGDLSVYWYQQSLDQGLQFLIQYYNGEERAKGNILERFSAQQFPDLHSELNLSSLELGDSALYFCASSEQGRAGNTIYFGEGSWLTVV.

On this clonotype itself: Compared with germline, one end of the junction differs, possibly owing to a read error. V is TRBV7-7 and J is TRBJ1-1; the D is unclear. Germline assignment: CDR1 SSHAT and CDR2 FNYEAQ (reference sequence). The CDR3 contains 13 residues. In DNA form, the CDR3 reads TGTGCTAGCAGCTTGAGCCTGGACACTGAAGCTTTCTTT. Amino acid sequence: CASSLSLDTEAFF.

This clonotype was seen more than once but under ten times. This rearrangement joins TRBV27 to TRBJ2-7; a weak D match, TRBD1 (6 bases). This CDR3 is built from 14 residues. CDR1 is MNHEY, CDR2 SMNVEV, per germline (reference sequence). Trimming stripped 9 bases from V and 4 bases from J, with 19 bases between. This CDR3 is CASGDRDNSYEQYF. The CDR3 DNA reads TGTGCCAGTGGGGATCGGGACAACTCTTACGAGCAGTACTTC.

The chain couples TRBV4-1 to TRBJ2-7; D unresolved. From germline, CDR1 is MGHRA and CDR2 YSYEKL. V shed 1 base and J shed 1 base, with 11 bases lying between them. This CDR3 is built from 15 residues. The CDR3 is CASSQGGGTSYEQYF. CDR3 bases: TGCGCCAGCAGCCAAGGAGGCGGTACGTCCTACGAGCAGTACTTC.

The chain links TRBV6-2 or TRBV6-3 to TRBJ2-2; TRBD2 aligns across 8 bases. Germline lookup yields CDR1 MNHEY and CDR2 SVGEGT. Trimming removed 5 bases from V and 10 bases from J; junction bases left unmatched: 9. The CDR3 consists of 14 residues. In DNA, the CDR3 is TGTGCCAGCAGTATAGCGGGGAGATACGAGGAGCTGTTTTTT. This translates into CASSIAGRYEELFF.

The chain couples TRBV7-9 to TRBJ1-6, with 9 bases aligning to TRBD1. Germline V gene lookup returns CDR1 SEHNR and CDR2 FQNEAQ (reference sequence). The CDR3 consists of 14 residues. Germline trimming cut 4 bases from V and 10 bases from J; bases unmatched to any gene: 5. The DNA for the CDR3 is TGTGCCAGCAGCTCCTGGGACAGGGAATCACCCCTCCACTTT. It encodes CASSSWDRESPLHF.

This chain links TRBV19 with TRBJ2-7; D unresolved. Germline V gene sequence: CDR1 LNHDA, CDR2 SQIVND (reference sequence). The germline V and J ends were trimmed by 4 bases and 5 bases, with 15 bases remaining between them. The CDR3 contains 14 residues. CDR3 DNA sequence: TGTGCCAGTAGTACCCCGGATTGGGCCCACGAGCAGTACTTC. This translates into CASSTPDWAHEQYF.

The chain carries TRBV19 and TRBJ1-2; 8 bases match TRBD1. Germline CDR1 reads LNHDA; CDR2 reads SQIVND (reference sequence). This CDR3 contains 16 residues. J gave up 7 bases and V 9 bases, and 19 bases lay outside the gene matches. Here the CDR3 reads CASHSMPGGEEFGYTF. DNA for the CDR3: TGTGCCAGCCACTCTATGCCAGGGGGCGAAGAATTTGGCTACACCTTC. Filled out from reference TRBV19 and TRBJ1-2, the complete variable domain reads DGGITQSPKYLFRKEGQNVTLSCEQNLNHDAMYWYRQDPGQGLRLIYYSQIVNDFQKGDIAEGYSVSREKKESFPLTVTSAQKNPTAFYLCASHSMPGGEEFGYTFGSGTRLTVV.

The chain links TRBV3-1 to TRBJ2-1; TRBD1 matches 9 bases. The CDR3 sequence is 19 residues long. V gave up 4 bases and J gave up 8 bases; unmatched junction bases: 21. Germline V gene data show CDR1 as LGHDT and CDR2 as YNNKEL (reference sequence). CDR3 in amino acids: CASSPARSWSGTGFDEQFF. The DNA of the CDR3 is TGTGCCAGCAGCCCGGCCCGTTCATGGTCCGGGACAGGGTTCGATGAGCAGTTCTTC.

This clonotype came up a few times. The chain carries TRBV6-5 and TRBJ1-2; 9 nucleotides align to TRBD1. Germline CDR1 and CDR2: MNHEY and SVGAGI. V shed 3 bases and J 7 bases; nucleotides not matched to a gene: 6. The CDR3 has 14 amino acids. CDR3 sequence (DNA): TGTGCCAGCAGTTATCAGGACAGGGGTGGTGGCTACACCTTC. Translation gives CASSYQDRGGGYTF.

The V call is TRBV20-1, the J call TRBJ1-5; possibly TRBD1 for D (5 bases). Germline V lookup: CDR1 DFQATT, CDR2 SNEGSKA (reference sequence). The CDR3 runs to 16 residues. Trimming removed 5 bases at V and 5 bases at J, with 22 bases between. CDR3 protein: CSAETYRGLGDQPQHF. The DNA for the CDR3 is TGCAGTGCTGAGACATACCGGGGCCTTGGGGATCAGCCCCAGCATTTT.

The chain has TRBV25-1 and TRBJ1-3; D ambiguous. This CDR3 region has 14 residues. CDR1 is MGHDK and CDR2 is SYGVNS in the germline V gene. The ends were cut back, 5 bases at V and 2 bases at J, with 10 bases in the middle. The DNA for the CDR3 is TGTGCCAGCAGTTTTGGGCAGACTGGAAACACCATATATTTT. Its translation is CASSFGQTGNTIYF.

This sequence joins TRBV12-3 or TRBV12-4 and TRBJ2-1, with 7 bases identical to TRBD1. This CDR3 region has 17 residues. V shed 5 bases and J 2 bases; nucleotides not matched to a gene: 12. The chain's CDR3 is CASSHPLRQGTYNEQFF. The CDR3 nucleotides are TGTGCCAGCAGTCACCCACTCCGACAGGGAACCTACAATGAGCAGTTCTTC.

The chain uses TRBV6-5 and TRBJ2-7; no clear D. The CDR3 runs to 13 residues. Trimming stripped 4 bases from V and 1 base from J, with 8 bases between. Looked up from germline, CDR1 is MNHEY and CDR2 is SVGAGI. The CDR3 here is CASSFSVSYEQYF. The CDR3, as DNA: TGTGCCAGCAGTTTCAGCGTTTCCTACGAGCAGTACTTC.

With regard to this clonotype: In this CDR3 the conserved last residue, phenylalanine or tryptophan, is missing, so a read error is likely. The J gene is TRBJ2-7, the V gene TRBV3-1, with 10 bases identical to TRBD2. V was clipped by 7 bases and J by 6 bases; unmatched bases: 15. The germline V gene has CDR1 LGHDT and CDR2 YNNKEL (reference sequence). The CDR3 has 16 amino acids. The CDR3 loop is CASTPVASGSFGEQYS. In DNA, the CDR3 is TGTGCCAGCACCCCAGTGGCTAGCGGGAGCTTCGGCGAGCAGTACTCC.

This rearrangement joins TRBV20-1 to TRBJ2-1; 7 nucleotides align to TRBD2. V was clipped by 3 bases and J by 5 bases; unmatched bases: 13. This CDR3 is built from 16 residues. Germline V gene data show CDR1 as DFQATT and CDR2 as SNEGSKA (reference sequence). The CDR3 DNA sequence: TGCAGTGCTAGTGGGTCCGGGGAGGGCCTCGACAATGAGCAGTTCTTC. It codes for CSASGSGEGLDNEQFF.

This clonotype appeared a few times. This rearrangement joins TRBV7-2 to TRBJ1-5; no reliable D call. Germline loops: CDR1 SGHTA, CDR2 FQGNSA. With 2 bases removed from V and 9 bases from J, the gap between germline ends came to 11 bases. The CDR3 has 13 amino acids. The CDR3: CASSLIGEPPQHF. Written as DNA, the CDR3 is TGTGCCAGCAGCTTAATCGGGGAACCGCCCCAGCATTTT.

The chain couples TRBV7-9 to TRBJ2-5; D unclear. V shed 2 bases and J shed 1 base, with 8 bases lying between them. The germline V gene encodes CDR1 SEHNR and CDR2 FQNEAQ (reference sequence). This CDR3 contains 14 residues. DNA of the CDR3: TGTGCCAGCAGCTTACCAGACGCCCAAGAGACCCAGTACTTC. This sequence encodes CASSLPDAQETQYF. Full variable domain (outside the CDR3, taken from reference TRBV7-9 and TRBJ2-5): DTGVSQNPRHKITKRGQNVTFRCDPISEHNRLYWYRQTLGQGPEFLTYFQNEAQLEKSRLLSDRFSAERPKGSFSTLEIQRTEQGDSAMYLCASSLPDAQETQYFGPGTRLLVL.

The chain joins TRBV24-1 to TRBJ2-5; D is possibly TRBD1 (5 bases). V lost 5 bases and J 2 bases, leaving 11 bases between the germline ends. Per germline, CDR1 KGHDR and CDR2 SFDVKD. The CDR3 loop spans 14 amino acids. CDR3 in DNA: TGTGCCACCAGTGGAACAGGCTTACAAGAGACCCAGTACTTC. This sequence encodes CATSGTGLQETQYF.

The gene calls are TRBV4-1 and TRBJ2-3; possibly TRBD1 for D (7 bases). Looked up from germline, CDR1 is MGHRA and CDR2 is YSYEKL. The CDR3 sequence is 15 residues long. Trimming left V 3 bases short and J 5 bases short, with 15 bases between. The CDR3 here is CASSHQQGRLDTQYF. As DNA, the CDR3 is TGCGCCAGCAGCCACCAACAGGGGAGGTTAGATACGCAGTATTTT.